Sequencing of this T cell receptor beta chain was carried out in a study of T-cell memory formation after mild COVID-19. This clonotype was detected ten times or more. The antigen is unknown. Overall study findings and caveats: Some clones that responded were present in memory (sampled pre-infection), which suggests cross-reactive memory joined. CD4+ contracting clones lay mainly in CM and EM, CD8+ ones in EMRA. Clones contracting over day 15 to 85 were CD4/CD8 balanced, with later expanders leaning CD4+.

V gave up 7 bases and J gave up 2 bases, with 28 bases separating them. Germline CDR1 reads SGHDT; CDR2 reads YYEEEE. The CDR3 has 18 residues. TCRdb re-analysed the 5' RACE reads in MiXCR, keeping a single row per CDR3 protein. The sample lists 120,000 or so distinct CDR3 sequences; about 6% were seen once. The material sequenced was PBMCs or a T cell subset sorted from them (not recorded which). The rearrangement uses TRBV5-6 and TRBJ2-7, with D perhaps matching TRBD1 or TRBD2 (10 bases each). The clonotype comes from an adult woman who had mild COVID-19 (a few samples of this study predate the infection). Cell type and time point are not known. CDR3 amino acids: CASLQDRGGLACTYEQYF. Written as DNA, the CDR3 is TGTGCCAGCTTGCAGGACAGGGGGGGACTAGCGTGTACCTACGAGCAGTACTTC.